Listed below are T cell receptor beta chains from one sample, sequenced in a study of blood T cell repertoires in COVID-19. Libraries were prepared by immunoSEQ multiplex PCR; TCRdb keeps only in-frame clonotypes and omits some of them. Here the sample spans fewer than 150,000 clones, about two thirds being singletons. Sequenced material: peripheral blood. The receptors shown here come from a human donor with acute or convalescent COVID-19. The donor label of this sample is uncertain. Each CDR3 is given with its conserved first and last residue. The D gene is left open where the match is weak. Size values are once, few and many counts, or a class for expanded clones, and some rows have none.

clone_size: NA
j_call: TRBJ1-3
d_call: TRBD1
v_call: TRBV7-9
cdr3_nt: TGTGCCAGCAGCTTAGCGGGACAGGGGATCGGAAACACCATATATTTT
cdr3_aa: CASSLAGQGIGNTIYF

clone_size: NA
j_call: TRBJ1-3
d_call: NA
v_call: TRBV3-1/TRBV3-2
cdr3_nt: TGTGCCAGCAGCCCCGGACAGAGCTCTGGAAACACCATATATTTT
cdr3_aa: CASSPGQSSGNTIYF

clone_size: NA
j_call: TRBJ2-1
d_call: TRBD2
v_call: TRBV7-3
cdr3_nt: TGTGCCAGCAGCCCCGGGACTAGTTGGGCTGAGCAGTTCTTC
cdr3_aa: CASSPGTSWAEQFF

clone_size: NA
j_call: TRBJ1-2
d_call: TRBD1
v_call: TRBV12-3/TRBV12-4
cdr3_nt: TGTGCCAGCAGTCTGGACAGGAACTATGGCTACACCTTC
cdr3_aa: CASSLDRNYGYTF

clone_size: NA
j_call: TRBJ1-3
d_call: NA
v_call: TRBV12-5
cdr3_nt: TGTGCTAGTGCCCCAGGGCGGATAAACACCATATATTTT
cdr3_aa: CASAPGRINTIYF

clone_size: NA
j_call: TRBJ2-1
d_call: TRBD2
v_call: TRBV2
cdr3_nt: TGTGCCAGCAGGCAAGCGGGGCACTACAATGAGCAGTTCTTC
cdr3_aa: CASRQAGHYNEQFF

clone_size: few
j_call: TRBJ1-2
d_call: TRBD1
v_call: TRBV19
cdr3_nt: TGTGCCAGTAGTATCACCCGGACAGGGGAGGTTACGGCAACTGGCCGATATGGCTACACCTTC
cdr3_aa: CASSITRTGEVTATGRYGYTF

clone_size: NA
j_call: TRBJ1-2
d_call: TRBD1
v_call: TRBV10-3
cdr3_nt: TGTGCCATCAGGCGACAGGGGCCCTATGGCTACACCTTC
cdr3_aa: CAIRRQGPYGYTF

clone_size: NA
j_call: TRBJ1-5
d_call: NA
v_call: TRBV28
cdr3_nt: TGTGCCAGCAGTTTTGGGGGGAGCAATCAGCCCCAGCATTTT
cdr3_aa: CASSFGGSNQPQHF

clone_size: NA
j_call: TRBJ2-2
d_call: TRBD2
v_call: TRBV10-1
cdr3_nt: TGCGCCAGCAGTGCAGGGGTAGCGGGACTAGGGCACACCGGGGAGCTGTTTTTT
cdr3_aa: CASSAGVAGLGHTGELFF

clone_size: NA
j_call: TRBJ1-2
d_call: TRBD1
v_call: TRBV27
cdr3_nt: TGTGCCAGCAGGGACAGGGGGCCACTAAACTATGGCTACACCTTC
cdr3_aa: CASRDRGPLNYGYTF

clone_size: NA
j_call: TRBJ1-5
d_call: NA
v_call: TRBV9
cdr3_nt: TGTGCCAGCAGCGTCGGGGGAAGGGCCCCTAATCAGCCCCAGCATTTT
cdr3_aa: CASSVGGRAPNQPQHF

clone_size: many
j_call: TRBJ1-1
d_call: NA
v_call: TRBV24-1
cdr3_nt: TGTGCCACCAGTGATTTGCAGGGTGAAGCTTTCTTT
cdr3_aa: CATSDLQGEAFF

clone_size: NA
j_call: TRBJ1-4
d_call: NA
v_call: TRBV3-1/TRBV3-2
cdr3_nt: TGTGCCAGCAGCCAACAGGGGTCGGGTGAAAAACTGTTTTTT
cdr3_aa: CASSQQGSGEKLFF